The 5 T cell receptor beta chains reported below all come from one sample, sequenced in a study of blood T cells in healthy people across ages. Primers used in a second PCR of roughly 6 to 12 cycles were a sample-barcoded 5' primer and a J-beta primer mix. MiXCR was run by TCRdb on the 5' RACE reads, yielding one entry per CDR3 protein. The sample yields around 2 million distinct CDR3 sequences, about 39% seen once. The sequencing input was blood. Receptors were obtained from a human donor in good health.

This clonotype has more than one count but fewer than ten. The chain combines TRBV20-1 with TRBJ2-7; D is uncertain. CDR3 length equals 11 residues. Germline V gene sequence: CDR1 DFQATT, CDR2 SNEGSKA (reference sequence). V was cut by 0 bases and J by 7 bases, with 7 bases left in between. The CDR3 DNA is TGCAGTGCTAGAGATAATATGGAGCAGTACTTC. This codes for CSARDNMEQYF.

The V gene is TRBV7-3, the J gene TRBJ1-5, with 9 bases identical to TRBD1. The V gene end was trimmed by 4 bases and the J gene end by 8 bases; junction bases not matched to a gene: 12. CDR3 length: 16 residues. The V gene's germline CDR1 is SGHTA and CDR2 FQGTGA. CDR3 region: CASSSRTGTGIKPQHF. The CDR3 DNA is TGTGCCAGCAGCTCCAGAACCGGGACAGGGATCAAGCCCCAGCATTTT.

The chain carries TRBV5-5 and TRBJ1-4; TRBD1 is a possible D gene (6 bases). The CDR3 has 13 amino acids. CDR1 SGHKS and CDR2 YYEKEE come from the germline V gene (reference sequence). V lost 7 bases and J 8 bases, leaving 15 bases between the germline ends. CDR3 DNA: TGTGCCAGCGCCCGGGGACAAGGAGAAAAACTGTTTTTT. This gives the protein CASARGQGEKLFF.

Turning to this clonotype: One end of the junction varies from germline; a read error may be responsible. The V gene is TRBV12-3 or TRBV12-4, the J gene TRBJ2-1; TRBD1 aligns across 10 bases. The CDR3 loop spans 15 amino acids. CDR3 coding DNA: TGTGCCAGCAGTCATGACAGGGGGCTGGTCAATGAGCGGTTCTTC. Translated: CASSHDRGLVNERFF.

This clonotype is a singleton in its sample. One end of the junction varies from germline; a read error may be responsible. The J gene is TRBJ2-6, the V gene TRBV7-2; TRBD1 is a possible D gene (5 bases). Looked up from germline, CDR1 is SGHTA and CDR2 is FQGNSA. CDR3 size: 20 residues. CDR3 region: CASSLRYTAFGFSGANVPTF. The CDR3, as DNA: TGTGCCAGCAGCTTACGTTATACCGCCTTCGGTTTCTCTGGGGCCAACGTCCCGACTTTC.